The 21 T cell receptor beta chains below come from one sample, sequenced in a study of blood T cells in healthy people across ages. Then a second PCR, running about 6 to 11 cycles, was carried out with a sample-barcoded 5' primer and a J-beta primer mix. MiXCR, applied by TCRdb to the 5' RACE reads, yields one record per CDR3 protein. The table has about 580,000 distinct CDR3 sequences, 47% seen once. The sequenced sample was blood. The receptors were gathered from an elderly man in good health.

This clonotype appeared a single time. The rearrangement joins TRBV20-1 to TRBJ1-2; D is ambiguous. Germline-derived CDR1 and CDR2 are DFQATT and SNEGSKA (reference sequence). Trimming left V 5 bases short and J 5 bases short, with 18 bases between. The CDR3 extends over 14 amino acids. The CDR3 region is CSAASTQREYGYTF. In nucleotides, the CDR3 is TGCAGTGCTGCAAGTACTCAAAGGGAGTATGGCTACACCTTC.

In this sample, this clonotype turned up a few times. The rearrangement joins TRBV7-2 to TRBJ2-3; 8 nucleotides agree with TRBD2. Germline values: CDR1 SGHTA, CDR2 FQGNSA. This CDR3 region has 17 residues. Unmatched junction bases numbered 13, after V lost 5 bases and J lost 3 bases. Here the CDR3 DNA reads TGTGCCAGCAGCACGAGGCGGCAGCGGGAGCGGACAGATACGCAGTATTTT. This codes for CASSTRRQRERTDTQYF.

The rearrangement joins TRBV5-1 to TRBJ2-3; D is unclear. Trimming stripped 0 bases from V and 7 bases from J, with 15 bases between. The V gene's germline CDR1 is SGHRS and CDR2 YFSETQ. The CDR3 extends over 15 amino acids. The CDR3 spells CASSLGQSAPNTQYF. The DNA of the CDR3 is TGCGCCAGCAGCTTGGGGCAATCCGCACCGAATACGCAGTATTTT.

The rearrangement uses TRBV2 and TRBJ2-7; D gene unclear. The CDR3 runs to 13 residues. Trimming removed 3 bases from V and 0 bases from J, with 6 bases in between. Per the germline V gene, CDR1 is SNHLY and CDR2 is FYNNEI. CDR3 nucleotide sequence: TGTGCCAGCAGTGACCAGCACTCCTACGAGCAGTACTTC. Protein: CASSDQHSYEQYF.

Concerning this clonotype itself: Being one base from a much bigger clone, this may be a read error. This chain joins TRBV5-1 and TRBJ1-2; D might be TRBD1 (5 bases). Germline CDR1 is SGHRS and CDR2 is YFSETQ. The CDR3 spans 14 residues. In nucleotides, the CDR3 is TGCGCCAGCAGCTCCATTGAGGGGAAGTATGGCTGCACCTTC. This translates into CASSSIEGKYGCTF.

CDR3 region: CSASGAEPQPQHF. The CDR3 coding sequence is TGCAGTGCTAGTGGGGCAGAACCTCAGCCCCAGCATTTT. The rearrangement links TRBV20-1 to TRBJ1-5, with D tentatively TRBD1 (5 bases). In germline, CDR1 is DFQATT, CDR2 SNEGSKA (reference sequence). Trimming shortened V by 3 bases and J by 6 bases, and 12 bases separated the two germline ends. This CDR3 comprises 13 residues.

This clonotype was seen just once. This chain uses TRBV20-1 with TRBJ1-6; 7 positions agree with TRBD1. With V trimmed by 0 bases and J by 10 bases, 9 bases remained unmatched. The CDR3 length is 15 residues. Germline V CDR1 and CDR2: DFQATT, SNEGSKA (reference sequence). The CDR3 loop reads CSARDGTARSSPLHF. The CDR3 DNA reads TGCAGTGCTAGAGATGGGACAGCGAGATCCTCACCCCTCCACTTT.

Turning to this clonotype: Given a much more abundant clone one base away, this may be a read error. CDR3 in amino acids: CASSYRGPGSAYEQYF. In DNA form, the CDR3 reads TGTGCCAGCAGTTACCGGGGGCCGGGAAGCGCCTACGAGCAGTACTTC. The chain carries TRBV6-6 and TRBJ2-5, with D possibly being TRBD1 or TRBD2 (6 bases each). The assigned J gene may be wrong: the sequence end matches TRBJ2-7 better. The CDR3 runs 16 residues. The V gene's germline CDR1 is MNHNY and CDR2 SVGAGI (reference sequence).

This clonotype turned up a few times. The DNA of the CDR3 is TGTGCCAGCAGTTACCTACCTACTAGCAATCAGCCCCAGCATTTT. It specifies CASSYLPTSNQPQHF. V and J are TRBV6-2 or TRBV6-3 and TRBJ1-5; D is unresolved. The CDR3 consists of 15 residues. Germline V gene lookup returns CDR1 MNHEY and CDR2 SVGEGT. The germline V and J ends were trimmed by 2 bases and 0 bases, with 8 bases remaining between them.

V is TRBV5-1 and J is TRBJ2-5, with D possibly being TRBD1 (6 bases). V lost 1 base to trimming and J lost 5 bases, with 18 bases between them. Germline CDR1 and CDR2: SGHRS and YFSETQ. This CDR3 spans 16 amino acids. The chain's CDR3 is CASSLIVAGGGETQYF. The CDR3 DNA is TGCGCCAGCAGCTTGATAGTCGCTGGGGGCGGGGAGACCCAGTACTTC.

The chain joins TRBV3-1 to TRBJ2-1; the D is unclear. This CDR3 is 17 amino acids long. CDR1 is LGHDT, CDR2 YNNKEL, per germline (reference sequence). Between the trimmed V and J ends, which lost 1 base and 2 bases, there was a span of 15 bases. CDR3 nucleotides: TGTGCCAGCAGCCAAGCCAAGGCAGGTCAGGCCTACAATGAGCAGTTCTTC. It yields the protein CASSQAKAGQAYNEQFF.

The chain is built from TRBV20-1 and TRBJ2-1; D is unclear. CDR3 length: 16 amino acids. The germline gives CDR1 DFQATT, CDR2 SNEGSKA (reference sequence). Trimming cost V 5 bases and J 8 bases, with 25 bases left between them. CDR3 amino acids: CSAPRGIGPEPYEQFF. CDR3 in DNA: TGCAGTGCTCCCAGAGGCATCGGACCCGAACCCTATGAGCAGTTCTTC.

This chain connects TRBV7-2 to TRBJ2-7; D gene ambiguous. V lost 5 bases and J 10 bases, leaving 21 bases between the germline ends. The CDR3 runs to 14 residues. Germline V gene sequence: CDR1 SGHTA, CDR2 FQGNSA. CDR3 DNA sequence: TGTGCCAGCAGCCCTGGCAGGAGCACGTCGGAACAGTACTTC. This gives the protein CASSPGRSTSEQYF. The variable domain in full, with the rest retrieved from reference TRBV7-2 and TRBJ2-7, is GAGVSQSPSNKVTEKGKDVELRCDPISGHTALYWYRQSLGQGLEFLIYFQGNSAPDKSGLPSDRFSAERTGGSVSTLTIQRTQQEDSAVYLCASSPGRSTSEQYFGPGTRLTVT.

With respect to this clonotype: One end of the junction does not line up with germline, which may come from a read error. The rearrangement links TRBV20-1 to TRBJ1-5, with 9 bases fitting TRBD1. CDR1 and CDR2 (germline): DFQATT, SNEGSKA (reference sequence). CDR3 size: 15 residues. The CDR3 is CSTRDRAGGNQPQHF. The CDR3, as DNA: TGCAGTACTAGGGACAGGGCGGGGGGCAATCAGCCCCAGCATTTT.

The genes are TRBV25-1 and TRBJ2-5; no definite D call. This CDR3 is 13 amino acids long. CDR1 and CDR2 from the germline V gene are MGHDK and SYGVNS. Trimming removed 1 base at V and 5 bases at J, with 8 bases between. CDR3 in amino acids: CASSEFSKETQYF. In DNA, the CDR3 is TGTGCCAGCAGTGAATTTAGTAAGGAGACCCAGTACTTC.

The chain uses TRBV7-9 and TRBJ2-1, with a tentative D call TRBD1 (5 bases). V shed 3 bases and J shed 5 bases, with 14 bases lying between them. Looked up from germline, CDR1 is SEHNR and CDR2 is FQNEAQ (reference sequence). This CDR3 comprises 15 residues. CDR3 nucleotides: TGTGCCAGCAGCTTGGGCCGTCGCAGGGACAATGAGCAGTTCTTC. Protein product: CASSLGRRRDNEQFF.

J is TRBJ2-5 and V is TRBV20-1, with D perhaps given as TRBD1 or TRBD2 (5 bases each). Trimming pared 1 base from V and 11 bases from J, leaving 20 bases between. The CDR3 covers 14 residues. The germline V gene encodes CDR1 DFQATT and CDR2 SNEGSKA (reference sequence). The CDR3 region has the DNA TGCAGTGCTAGAGTAGCAGGGTTAGAGGGAGAGCAGTACTTC. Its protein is CSARVAGLEGEQYF.

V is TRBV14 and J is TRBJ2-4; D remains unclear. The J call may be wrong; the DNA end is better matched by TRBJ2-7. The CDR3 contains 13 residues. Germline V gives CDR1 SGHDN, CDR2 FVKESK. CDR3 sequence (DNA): TGTGCCAGCAGCCAAGACGAAAGATTCGAGCAGTACTTC. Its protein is CASSQDERFEQYF.

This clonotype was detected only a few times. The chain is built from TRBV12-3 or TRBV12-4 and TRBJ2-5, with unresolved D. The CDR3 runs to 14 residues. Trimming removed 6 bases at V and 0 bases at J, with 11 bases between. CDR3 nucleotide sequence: TGTGCCAGCAGCTTTCGCGATTACCAAGAGACCCAGTACTTC. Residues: CASSFRDYQETQYF.

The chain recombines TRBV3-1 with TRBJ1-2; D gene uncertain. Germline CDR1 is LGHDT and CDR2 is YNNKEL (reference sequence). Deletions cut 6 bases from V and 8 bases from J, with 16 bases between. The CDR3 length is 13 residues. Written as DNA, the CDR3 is TGTGCCAGCAGTCGAACAAACACGAAAGGCTACACCTTC. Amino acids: CASSRTNTKGYTF.

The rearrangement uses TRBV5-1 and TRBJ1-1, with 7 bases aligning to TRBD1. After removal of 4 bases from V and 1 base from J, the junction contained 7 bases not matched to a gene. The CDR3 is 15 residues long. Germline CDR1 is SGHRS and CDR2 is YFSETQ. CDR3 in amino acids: CASSPGQPSNTEAFF. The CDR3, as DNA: TGCGCCAGCAGCCCGGGACAGCCCTCGAACACTGAAGCTTTCTTT.